This T cell receptor beta chain was profiled in a study of human T cells and chemical hapten exposure (dated by TCRdb to the early 2020s). About the full investigation: For sensitization, 2% DPC in acetone was applied to a roughly 2 cm by roughly 2 cm area of upper inner arm skin. Patch tests used Finn chambers with 0.01% DPC on the upper back, scored after 6 days by International Contact Dermatitis Research Group standards. Blood samples were taken from patients before sensitization (week 0) and then at 2, 6 and about 24 weeks after DPC sensitization. Throughout the study period of 20 to 30 weeks, patients also received therapeutic DPC doses to the scalp every week. This study followed changes in the peripheral blood TCR repertoire in vivo during primary and secondary sensitization of alopecia patients to the hapten diphenylcyclopropenone (DPC). For TCR sequencing, blood came from 25 to 35 alopecia patients at anywhere from one to four time points (pre-sensitization, 2, 6 and 24 weeks). Libraries were pooled for sequencing, and per-sample TCR yields varied mainly because of small differences in library volumes within the pool. The patient cohort, mostly female, included alopecia areata with under or over 50% scalp involvement, alopecia totalis and alopecia universalis.

What the research found in general, with its limitations: The number of TCRs above 1 in 1000 frequency did not change with DPC sensitization; there was no evidence of global repertoire structure alterations. All patients had alopecia, a presumed autoimmune disease, so their immune response might differ from that of healthy individuals. After repeated subsampling, changes were observed in the strength of the expansion versus patch-test correlation and in the threshold at which the correlation became significant. Expanded TCRs formed significantly more large CDR3 similarity clusters than pre-sensitization or healthy control sets, consistent with antigen-driven responses. A positive correlation was found between the number of PT1 expanded TCRs and patch test score, with significance reached at thresholds 8, 16 and 32 but not 4.

Between the V and J ends, shortened by 5 bases and 0 bases respectively, the junction contains 11 bases. Per the germline V gene, SGHTA is the CDR1 and FQGNSA is the CDR2. From the cysteine through the phenylalanine, the CDR3 covers 15 amino acids. This entry keeps only the CDR3 DNA: 45 bases, framed from base 1. The time point tag for this specimen amounts to: patch test 3, about 24 weeks after DPC sensitization. The sample's treatment or condition label, decoded: therapeutic diphenylcyclopropenone sensitization with weekly scalp DPC. Blood at each patch-test visit was drawn before the patch test was applied. Patients were considered eligible if aged 18 to 70, diagnosed with alopecia and deemed suitable for DPC therapy, and patients were excluded if pregnant. Total RNA was extracted from unfractionated whole blood that had been collected in Tempus Blood RNA tubes. Concerning this clonotype itself: What antigen it recognizes has not been identified. Base qualities are not provided; no much larger clone lies one nucleotide away.

Preparation of the library involved RACE. The sequencing machine was a NextSeq 500. During library preparation, unique molecular identifiers were attached to individual cDNA molecules so that TCRs could be counted quantitatively and reproducibly. Both TCR alpha and TCR beta chains were sequenced from each blood RNA sample. From the authors' description of their analysis: The median number of TCRs per sample was roughly 94,000, ranging from 23,224 to 690,600. The Decombinator software suite was used to annotate the V, J and CDR3 of the TCR reads. For the PS versus PT1 abundance plots, all samples were subsampled to the same number of TCRs (28,000). TCRs were defined as expanded if absent before sensitization and observed at least eight times at the 2-week time point. The public reads were reprocessed in TCRdb via fastp at Q25 and MiXCR, keeping in-frame beta chains. Each entry merges the rows of one CDR3 protein and shows their most common DNA and genes. None of the V and J calls come from the authors' own analysis; TCRdb made them. The sample table shows some 96,000 distinct CDR3 sequences, and roughly a quarter are seen once. 9% to 12% of the sample lies in the top ten.

This clonotype was obtained from a man between 40 and 49 years old with alopecia areata. Some clones in this sample may be carry-over from other donors' samples. The input for sequencing was whole blood, taken in connection with sensitization to the hapten diphenylcyclopropenone (DPC). The chain joins TRBV7-2 to TRBJ2-1; the D gene cannot be resolved reliably. At the DNA level, the sequence is TGTGCCAGCAGCCCGAAGAGCTCCTCCTACAATGAGCAGTTCTTC. Its protein is CASSPKSSSYNEQFF. When the CDR3 is completed using the reference TRBV7-2 and TRBJ2-1 genes on either side, the full variable domain is GAGVSQSPSNKVTEKGKDVELRCDPISGHTALYWYRQSLGQGLEFLIYFQGNSAPDKSGLPSDRFSAERTGGSVSTLTIQRTQQEDSAVYLCASSPKSSSYNEQFFGPGTRLTVL.